The 18 T cell receptor beta chains listed next were all sequenced from one sample in a study of blood T cell repertoires in COVID-19. The repertoire was sequenced with immunoSEQ multiplex PCR; TCRdb's copy has only in-frame clones and lacks some. The repertoire holds roughly 170,000 clones, with approximately 87% as singletons. Sequenced: peripheral blood. These receptors were taken from a man aged 65-85 years with active or convalescent COVID-19.

The rearrangement joins TRBV10-3 to TRBJ1-3; no reliable D call. Germline lookup yields CDR1 ENHRY and CDR2 SYGVKD. This CDR3 comprises 13 residues. V was pared by 5 bases and J by 2 bases, with 7 bases between. CDR3 loop: CAISSGTGNTIYF. In DNA, the CDR3 is TGTGCCATCAGTAGCGGGACTGGAAACACCATATATTTT.

On this clone: A read error may produce the germline difference seen at one junction end. The J gene is TRBJ1-6, the V gene TRBV15, with D possibly TRBD1 on 6 matching bases. Germline V gene sequence: CDR1 LNHNV, CDR2 YYDKDF (reference sequence). The CDR3 consists of 17 residues. CDR3 bases: TGTGCCACCAGCGGAGACCTCTGGGACACTGAAAATTCACCCCTCCACTTT. It yields the protein CATSGDLWDTENSPLHF.

The chain employs TRBV18 and TRBJ2-7; 7 bases match TRBD2. Losses at the gene ends were 1 base for V and 0 bases for J; bases not matched to a gene: 3. Germline values: CDR1 KGHSH, CDR2 LQKENI. The CDR3 contains 15 residues. The CDR3 reads CASSPLAGSSYEQYF. The CDR3 DNA reads as TGTGCCAGCTCACCACTAGCGGGTAGCTCCTACGAGCAGTACTTC.

The chain recombines TRBV9 with TRBJ2-7; 10 bases line up with TRBD2. Germline V gene lookup returns CDR1 SGDLS and CDR2 YYNGEE. The CDR3 extends over 16 amino acids. V shed 4 bases and J 7 bases; nucleotides not matched to a gene: 14. Written as DNA, the CDR3 is TGTGCCAGCAGCCTAGGGGGGCTAGCGGGAGAAGTGGAGCAGTACTTC. Translated, it gives CASSLGGLAGEVEQYF.

DNA for the CDR3: TGTGCCAGCAGCGTAGTTACAGGGGGTAATGAAAAACTGTTTTTT. It is translated as CASSVVTGGNEKLFF. This rearrangement joins TRBV9 to TRBJ1-4; TRBD1 matches 8 bases. The CDR3 is made up of 15 amino acids. CDR1 is SGDLS and CDR2 is YYNGEE in the germline V gene. With 0 bases clipped from V and 4 bases from J, the junction kept 2 bases outside the gene matches.

The chain uses TRBV3-1 (or the pseudogene TRBV3-2) and TRBJ1-2; tentative D call: TRBD1 (6 bases). V lost 0 bases and J lost 8, with 16 bases in between. The CDR3 covers 15 residues. Germline V gives CDR1 LGHDT, CDR2 YNNKEL (reference sequence). CDR3: CASSQDSGTLRGYTF. CDR3 DNA sequence: TGTGCCAGCAGCCAAGACTCCGGGACACTGAGGGGCTACACCTTC.

The chain couples TRBV5-1 to TRBJ2-7, with D perhaps TRBD2 (5 bases). The germline gives CDR1 SGHRS, CDR2 YFSETQ. V was cut by 0 bases and J by 0 bases, with 13 bases left in between. This CDR3 region has 16 residues. The CDR3 reads CASSLAGRVSSYEQYF. The CDR3 DNA reads TGCGCCAGCAGCTTGGCCGGGCGGGTGAGCTCCTACGAGCAGTACTTC.

V usage is TRBV4-3 and J usage is TRBJ1-2, with D tentatively TRBD1 (5 bases). With 3 bases removed from V and 2 bases from J, the gap between germline ends came to 10 bases. CDR1 and CDR2 (germline): LGHNA, YSLEER. The CDR3 is 14 residues long. The CDR3 loop is CASSHARENYGYTF. The CDR3 region has the DNA TGCGCCAGCAGCCACGCCAGGGAAAACTATGGCTACACCTTC.

This chain connects TRBV7-9 to TRBJ2-5, with 7 bases fitting TRBD1. V shed 6 bases and J 4 bases; nucleotides not matched to a gene: 14. Germline V lookup: CDR1 SEHNR, CDR2 FQNEAQ (reference sequence). This CDR3 has 16 residues. This CDR3 is CASSPRGQVGGETQYF. Here the CDR3 DNA reads TGTGCCAGCAGTCCCCGAGGACAGGTTGGAGGAGAGACCCAGTACTTC.

The V call is TRBV7-9, the J call TRBJ1-1; D is ambiguous. There are 14 residues in the CDR3. Trimming left V 8 bases short and J 0 bases short, with 13 bases between. Germline CDR1 is SEHNR and CDR2 is FQNEAQ (reference sequence). CDR3 DNA: TGTGCCAGCCCGGACGCGGGTGTGAACACTGAAGCTTTCTTT. This translates into CASPDAGVNTEAFF.

The chain couples TRBV5-1 to TRBJ1-3, with 7 nucleotides matching TRBD1. Germline lookup yields CDR1 SGHRS and CDR2 YFSETQ. This CDR3 contains 14 residues. V shed 6 bases, J shed 0 bases, and the junction held 3 bases outside the gene matches. CDR3 sequence (DNA): TGCGCCAGCAATGGACAGGACTCTGGAAACACCATATATTTT. Translated, it gives CASNGQDSGNTIYF.

V gene TRBV27 combines with J gene TRBJ2-1; 8 bases line up with TRBD2. The V and J ends lost 4 bases and 6 bases, in that order; junction bases with no gene match: 11. The CDR3 runs 16 residues. CDR1 is MNHEY and CDR2 is SMNVEV in the germline V gene (reference sequence). CDR3: CASSSSGTRGLNEQFF. In DNA form, the CDR3 reads TGTGCCAGCAGTTCTTCCGGGACTAGAGGGCTCAATGAGCAGTTCTTC.

The genes are TRBV6-6 and TRBJ1-4; D remains ambiguous. Per the germline V gene, CDR1 is MNHNY and CDR2 is SVGAGI (reference sequence). Trimming left V 6 bases short and J 8 bases short, with 13 bases between. The CDR3 totals 13 residues. CDR3 loop: CASSLTQSEKLFF. CDR3 in DNA: TGTGCCAGCAGCCTCACACAATCCGAAAAACTGTTTTTT.

CDR3 coding DNA: TGTGCCAGCAACCTTCACCAGGGAAACTATGGCTACACCTTC. It translates to CASNLHQGNYGYTF. This chain links TRBV5-4 with TRBJ1-2; D might be TRBD1 (5 bases). The CDR3 covers 14 residues. Germline assignment: CDR1 SGHNT and CDR2 YYREEE (reference sequence). Between the trimmed V and J ends, which lost 6 bases and 2 bases, there was a span of 14 bases.

The V call is TRBV29-1, the J call TRBJ1-1; D unclear. Trimming took off 6 bases at V and 2 bases at J, with 16 bases between the two ends. The CDR3 is 14 residues long. CDR1 is SQVTM and CDR2 is ANQGSEA in the germline V gene. Written as DNA, the CDR3 is TGCAGCGTCCCCGGAGATATTTCCAACACTGAAGCTTTCTTT. Amino acids: CSVPGDISNTEAFF.

This chain uses TRBV11-3 with TRBJ2-2; a possible D gene is TRBD2 (5 bases). The CDR3 has 15 amino acids. Trimming pared 3 bases from V and 1 base from J, leaving 9 bases between. The germline V gene has CDR1 SGHNT and CDR2 YENEEA. CDR3 residues: CASSFLRENTGELFF. CDR3 in DNA: TGTGCCAGCAGCTTTCTCCGGGAGAACACCGGGGAGCTGTTTTTT. Variable domain in full (rest from reference TRBV11-3 and TRBJ2-2): EAGVVQSPRYKIIEKKQPVAFWCNPISGHNTLYWYLQNLGQGPELLIRYENEEAVDDSQLPKDRFSAERLKGVDSTLKIQPAELGDSAVYLCASSFLRENTGELFFGEGSRLTVL.

The genes are TRBV9 and TRBJ1-1; 7 nucleotides match TRBD1. The length of the CDR3 is 13 residues. Germline trimming cut 2 bases from V and 11 bases from J; bases unmatched to any gene: 9. Germline lookup yields CDR1 SGDLS and CDR2 YYNGEE. CDR3 DNA: TGTGCCAGCAGCGTCCGAGACAGGGAAGAGGCTTTCTTT. Residues: CASSVRDREEAFF.

The gene calls are TRBV11-2 and TRBJ1-2; D not resolved. CDR3 length equals 14 residues. The V and J ends lost 1 base and 3 bases respectively, with 9 bases between them. The germline CDR1 and CDR2 sequences are SGHAT and FQNNGV. CDR3: CASSLVAGDYGYTF. The CDR3 DNA reads TGTGCCAGCAGCTTAGTTGCAGGCGACTATGGCTACACCTTC.